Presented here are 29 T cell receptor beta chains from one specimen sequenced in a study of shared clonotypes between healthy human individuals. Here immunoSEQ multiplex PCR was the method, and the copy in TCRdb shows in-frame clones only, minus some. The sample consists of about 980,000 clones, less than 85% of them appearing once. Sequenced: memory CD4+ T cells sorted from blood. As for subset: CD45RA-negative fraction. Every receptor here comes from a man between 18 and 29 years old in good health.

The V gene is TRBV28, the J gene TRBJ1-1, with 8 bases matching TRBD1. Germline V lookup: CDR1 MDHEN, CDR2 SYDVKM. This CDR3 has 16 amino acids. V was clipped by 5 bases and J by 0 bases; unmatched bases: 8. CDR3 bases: TGTGCCAGCAGTCCCGGGGACAGGCGCATGAACACTGAAGCTTTCTTT. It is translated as CASSPGDRRMNTEAFF.

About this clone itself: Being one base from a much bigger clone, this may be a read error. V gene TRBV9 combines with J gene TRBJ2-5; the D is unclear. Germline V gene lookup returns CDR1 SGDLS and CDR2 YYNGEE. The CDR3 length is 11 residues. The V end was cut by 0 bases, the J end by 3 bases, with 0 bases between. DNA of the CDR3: TGTGCCAGCAGCGTAGAAGAGACCCAGTACTTC. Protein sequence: CASSVEETQYF.

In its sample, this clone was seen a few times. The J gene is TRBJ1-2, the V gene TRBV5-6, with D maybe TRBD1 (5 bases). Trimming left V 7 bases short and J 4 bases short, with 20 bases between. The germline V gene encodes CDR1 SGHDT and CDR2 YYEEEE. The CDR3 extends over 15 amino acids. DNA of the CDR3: TGTGCCAGCGAATTTAGGGACCGGAGCTTCTATGGCTACACCTTC. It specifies CASEFRDRSFYGYTF. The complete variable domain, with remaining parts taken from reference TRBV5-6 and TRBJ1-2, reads DAGVTQSPTHLIKTRGQQVTLRCSPKSGHDTVSWYQQALGQGPQFIFQYYEEEERQRGNFPDRFSGHQFPNYSSELNVNALLLGDSALYLCASEFRDRSFYGYTFGSGTRLTVV.

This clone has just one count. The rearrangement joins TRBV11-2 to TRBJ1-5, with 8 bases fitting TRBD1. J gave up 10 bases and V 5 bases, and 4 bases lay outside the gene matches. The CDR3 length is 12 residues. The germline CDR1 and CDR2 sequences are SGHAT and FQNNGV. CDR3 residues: CASSLDRGPQHF. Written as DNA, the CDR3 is TGTGCCAGCAGCCTCGACAGGGGCCCCCAGCATTTT.

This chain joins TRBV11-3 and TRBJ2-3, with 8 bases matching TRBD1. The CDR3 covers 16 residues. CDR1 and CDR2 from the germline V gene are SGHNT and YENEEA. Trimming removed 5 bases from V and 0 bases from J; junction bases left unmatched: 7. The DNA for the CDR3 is TGTGCCAGCAGCCGTCAGACAGGGGCTAGCACAGATACGCAGTATTTT. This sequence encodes CASSRQTGASTDTQYF.

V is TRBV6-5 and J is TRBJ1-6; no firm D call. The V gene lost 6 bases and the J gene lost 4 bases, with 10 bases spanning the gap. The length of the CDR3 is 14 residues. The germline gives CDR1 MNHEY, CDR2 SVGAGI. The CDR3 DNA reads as TGTGCCAGCAGCCTTAGACGGTATAATTCACCCCTCCACTTT. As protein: CASSLRRYNSPLHF.

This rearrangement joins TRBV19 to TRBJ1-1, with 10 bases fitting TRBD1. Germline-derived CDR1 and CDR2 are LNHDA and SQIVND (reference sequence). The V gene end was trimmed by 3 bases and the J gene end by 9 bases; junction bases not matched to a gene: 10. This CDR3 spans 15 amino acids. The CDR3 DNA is TGTGCCAGTAGTATGACCGGGACAGGGGTCGAGCAAGCTTTCTTT. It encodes CASSMTGTGVEQAFF.

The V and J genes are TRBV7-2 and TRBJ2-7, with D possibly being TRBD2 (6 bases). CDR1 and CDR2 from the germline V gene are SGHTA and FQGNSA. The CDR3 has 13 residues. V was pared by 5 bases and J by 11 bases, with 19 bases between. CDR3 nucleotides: TGTGCCAGCAGCCCTGAAGTGGCTAGCGATAAGTACTTC. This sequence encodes CASSPEVASDKYF.

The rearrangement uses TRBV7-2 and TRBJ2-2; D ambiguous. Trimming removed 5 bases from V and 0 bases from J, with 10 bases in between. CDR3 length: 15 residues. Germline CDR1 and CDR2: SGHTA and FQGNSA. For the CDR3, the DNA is TGTGCCAGCAGCGCGTCTGCCGCGAACACCGGGGAGCTGTTTTTT. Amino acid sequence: CASSASAANTGELFF.

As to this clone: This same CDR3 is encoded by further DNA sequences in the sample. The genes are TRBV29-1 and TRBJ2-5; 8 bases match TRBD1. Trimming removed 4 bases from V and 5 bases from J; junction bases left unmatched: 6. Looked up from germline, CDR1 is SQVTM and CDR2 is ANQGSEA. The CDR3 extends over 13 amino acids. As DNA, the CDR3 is TGCAGCGTTGGCCAGGGGGCTGGCGAGACCCAGTACTTC. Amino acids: CSVGQGAGETQYF. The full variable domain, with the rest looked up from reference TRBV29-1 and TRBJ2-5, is SAVISQKPSRDICQRGTSLTIQCQVDSQVTMMFWYRQQPGQSLTLIATANQGSEATYESGFVIDKFPISRPNLTFSTLTVSNMSPEDSSIYLCSVGQGAGETQYFGPGTRLLVL.

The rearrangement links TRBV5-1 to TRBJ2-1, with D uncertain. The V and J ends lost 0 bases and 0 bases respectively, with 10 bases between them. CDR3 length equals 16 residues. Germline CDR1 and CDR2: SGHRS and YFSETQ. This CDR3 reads CASSLVGSRSYNEQFF. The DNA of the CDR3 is TGCGCCAGCAGCTTGGTTGGATCGCGCTCCTACAATGAGCAGTTCTTC.

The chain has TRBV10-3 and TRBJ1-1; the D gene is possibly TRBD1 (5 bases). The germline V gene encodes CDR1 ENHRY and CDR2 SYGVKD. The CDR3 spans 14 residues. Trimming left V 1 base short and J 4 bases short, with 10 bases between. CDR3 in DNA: TGTGCCATCAGTGAGTTGGTAGGGACCACTGAAGCTTTCTTT. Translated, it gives CAISELVGTTEAFF.

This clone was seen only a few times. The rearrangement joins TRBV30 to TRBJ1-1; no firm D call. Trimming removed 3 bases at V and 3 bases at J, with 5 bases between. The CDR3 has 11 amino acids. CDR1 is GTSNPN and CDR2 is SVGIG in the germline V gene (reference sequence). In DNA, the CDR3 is TGTGCCTGGAGACAGTACACTGAAGCTTTCTTT. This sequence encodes CAWRQYTEAFF.

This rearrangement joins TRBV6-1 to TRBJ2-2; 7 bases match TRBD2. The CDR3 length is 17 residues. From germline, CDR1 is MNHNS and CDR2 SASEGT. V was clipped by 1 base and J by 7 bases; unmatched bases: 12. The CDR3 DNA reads TGTGCCAGCAGTGAAGGGGGCGGCGGGAGAAGGCTCGGGGAGCTGTTTTTT. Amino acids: CASSEGGGGRRLGELFF.

CDR3 DNA: TGCGCCAGCAGCCAAGGGGGGGGATCTTCAGGGTACGAGCAGTACTTC. Residues: CASSQGGGSSGYEQYF. The rearrangement joins TRBV4-1 to TRBJ2-7, with 7 bases aligning to TRBD2. V shed 1 base, J shed 4 bases, and the junction held 10 bases outside the gene matches. The CDR3 is 16 amino acids. In germline, CDR1 is MGHRA, CDR2 YSYEKL.

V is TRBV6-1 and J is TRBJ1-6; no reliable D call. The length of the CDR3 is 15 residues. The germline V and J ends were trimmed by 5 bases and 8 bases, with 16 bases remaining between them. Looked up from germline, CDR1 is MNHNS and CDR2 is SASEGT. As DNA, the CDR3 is TGTGCCAGCAGTTTCGGTACAACGAAGGATTCACCCCTCCACTTT. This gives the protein CASSFGTTKDSPLHF.

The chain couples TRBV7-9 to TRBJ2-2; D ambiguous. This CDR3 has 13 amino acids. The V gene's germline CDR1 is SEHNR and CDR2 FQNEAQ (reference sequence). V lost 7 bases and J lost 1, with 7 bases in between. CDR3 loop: CASNIQNTGELFF. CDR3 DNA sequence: TGTGCCAGCAATATTCAGAACACCGGGGAGCTGTTTTTT.

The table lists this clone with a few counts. Here the CDR3 reads CASSPRGYSSTDTQYF. The CDR3 bases are TGTGCCAGCTCACCACGAGGGTATTCTAGCACAGATACGCAGTATTTT. J is TRBJ2-3 and V is TRBV18, with D maybe TRBD2 (5 bases). The CDR3 sequence is 16 residues long. Germline V lookup: CDR1 KGHSH, CDR2 LQKENI. V was cut by 1 base and J by 0 bases, with 11 bases left in between.

The DNA of the CDR3 is TGTGCCAGCAAGGGTTCGGCGGGGGGGCCCCAAGAGACCCAGTACTTC. The encoded protein is CASKGSAGGPQETQYF. This sequence joins TRBV28 and TRBJ2-5, with TRBD2 identical over 9 bases. CDR1 is MDHEN, CDR2 SYDVKM, per germline. The CDR3 runs 16 residues. After removal of 7 bases from V and 1 base from J, the junction contained 10 bases not matched to a gene.

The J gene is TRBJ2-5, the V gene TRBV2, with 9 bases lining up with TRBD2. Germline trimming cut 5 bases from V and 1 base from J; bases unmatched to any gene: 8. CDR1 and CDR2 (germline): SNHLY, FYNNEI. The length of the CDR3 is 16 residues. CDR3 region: CASSTSGTSLQETQYF. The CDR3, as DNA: TGTGCCAGCAGTACCTCCGGGACTAGCCTCCAAGAGACCCAGTACTTC.

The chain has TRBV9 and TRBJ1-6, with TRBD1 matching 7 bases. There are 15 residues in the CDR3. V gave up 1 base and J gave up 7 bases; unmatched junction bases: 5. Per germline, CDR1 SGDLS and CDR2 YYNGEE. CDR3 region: CASSVTQGGNSPLHF. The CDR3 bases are TGTGCCAGCAGCGTAACGCAGGGGGGGAATTCACCCCTCCACTTT.

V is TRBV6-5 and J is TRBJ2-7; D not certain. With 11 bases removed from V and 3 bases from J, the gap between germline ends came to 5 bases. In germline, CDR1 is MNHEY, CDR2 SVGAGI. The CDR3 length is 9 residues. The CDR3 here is CARIYEQYF. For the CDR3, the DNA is TGTGCCCGAATCTACGAGCAGTACTTC.

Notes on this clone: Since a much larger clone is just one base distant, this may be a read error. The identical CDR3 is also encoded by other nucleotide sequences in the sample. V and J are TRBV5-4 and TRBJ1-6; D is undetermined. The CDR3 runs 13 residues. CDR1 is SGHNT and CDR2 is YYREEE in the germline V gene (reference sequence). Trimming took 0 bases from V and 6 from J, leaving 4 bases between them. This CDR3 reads CASSLDSNSPLHF. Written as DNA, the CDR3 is TGTGCCAGCAGCTTGGACAGTAATTCACCCCTCCACTTT.

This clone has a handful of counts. The CDR3 reads CASSKGQGEKLFF. The CDR3 DNA sequence: TGTGCCAGCAGCAAAGGACAGGGCGAAAAACTGTTTTTT. The chain recombines TRBV7-2 with TRBJ1-4, with 8 nucleotides matching TRBD1. CDR1 and CDR2 from the germline V gene are SGHTA and FQGNSA. With V trimmed by 5 bases and J by 8 bases, 4 bases remained unmatched. CDR3 length: 13 residues.

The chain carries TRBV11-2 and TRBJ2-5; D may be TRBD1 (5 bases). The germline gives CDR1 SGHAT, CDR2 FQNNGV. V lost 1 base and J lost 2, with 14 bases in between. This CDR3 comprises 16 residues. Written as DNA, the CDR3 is TGTGCCAGCAGCTTAGGGACCTACAGGTCTCAAGAGACCCAGTACTTC. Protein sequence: CASSLGTYRSQETQYF.

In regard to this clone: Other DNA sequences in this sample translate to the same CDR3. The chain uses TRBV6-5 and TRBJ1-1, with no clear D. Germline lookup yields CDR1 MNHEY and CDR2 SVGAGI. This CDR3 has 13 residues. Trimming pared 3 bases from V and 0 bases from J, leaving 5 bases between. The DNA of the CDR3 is TGTGCCAGCAGTTATACGGTGAACACTGAAGCTTTCTTT. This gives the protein CASSYTVNTEAFF.

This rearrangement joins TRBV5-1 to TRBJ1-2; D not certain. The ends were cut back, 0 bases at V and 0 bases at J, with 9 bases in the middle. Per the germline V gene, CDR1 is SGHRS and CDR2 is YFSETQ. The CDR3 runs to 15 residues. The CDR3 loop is CASSLVGSTNYGYTF. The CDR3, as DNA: TGCGCCAGCAGCTTGGTAGGGTCCACTAACTATGGCTACACCTTC.

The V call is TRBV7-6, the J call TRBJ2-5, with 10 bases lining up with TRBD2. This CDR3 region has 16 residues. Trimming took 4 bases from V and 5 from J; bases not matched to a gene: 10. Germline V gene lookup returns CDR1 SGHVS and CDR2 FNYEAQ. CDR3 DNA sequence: TGTGCCAGCAGCTCCCCCCAGCGGGGGGGCGCGGAGACCCAGTACTTC. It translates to CASSSPQRGGAETQYF.

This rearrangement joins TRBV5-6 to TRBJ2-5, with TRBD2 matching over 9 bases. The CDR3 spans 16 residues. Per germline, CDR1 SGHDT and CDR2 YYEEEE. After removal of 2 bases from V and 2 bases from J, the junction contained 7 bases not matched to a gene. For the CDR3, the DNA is TGTGCCAGCAGCTTCCTCGCGGGGGGGATACAAGAGACCCAGTACTTC. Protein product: CASSFLAGGIQETQYF.